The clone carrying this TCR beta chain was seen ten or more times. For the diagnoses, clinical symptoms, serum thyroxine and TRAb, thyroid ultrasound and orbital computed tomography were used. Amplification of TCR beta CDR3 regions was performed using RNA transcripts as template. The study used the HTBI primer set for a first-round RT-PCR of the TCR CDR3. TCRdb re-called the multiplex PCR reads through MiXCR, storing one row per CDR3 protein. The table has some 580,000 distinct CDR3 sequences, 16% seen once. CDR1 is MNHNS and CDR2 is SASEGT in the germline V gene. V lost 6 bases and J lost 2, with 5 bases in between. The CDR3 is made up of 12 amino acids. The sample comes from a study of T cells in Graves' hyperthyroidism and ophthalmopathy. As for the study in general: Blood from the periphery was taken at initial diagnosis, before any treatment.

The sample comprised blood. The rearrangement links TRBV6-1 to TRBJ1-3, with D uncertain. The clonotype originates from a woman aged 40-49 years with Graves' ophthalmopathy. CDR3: CASSPTGNTIYF. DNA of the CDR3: TGTGCCAGCAGCCCGACTGGAAACACCATATATTTT.